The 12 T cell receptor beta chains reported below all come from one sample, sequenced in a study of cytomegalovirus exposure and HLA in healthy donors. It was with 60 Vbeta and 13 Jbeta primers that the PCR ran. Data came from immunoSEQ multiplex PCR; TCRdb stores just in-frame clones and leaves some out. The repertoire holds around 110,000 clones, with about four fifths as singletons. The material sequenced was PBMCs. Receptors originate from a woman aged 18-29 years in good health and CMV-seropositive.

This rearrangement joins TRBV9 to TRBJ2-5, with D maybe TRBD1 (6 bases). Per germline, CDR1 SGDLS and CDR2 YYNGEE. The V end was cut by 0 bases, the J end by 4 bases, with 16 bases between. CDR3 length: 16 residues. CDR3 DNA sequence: TGTGCCAGCAGCGTAGGAGGACAGTTATTTGGAGAGACCCAGTACTTC. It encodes CASSVGGQLFGETQYF.

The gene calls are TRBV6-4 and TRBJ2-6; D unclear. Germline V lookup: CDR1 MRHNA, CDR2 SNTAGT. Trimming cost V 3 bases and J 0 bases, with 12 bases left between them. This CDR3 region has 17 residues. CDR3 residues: CASSDPSANSGANVLTF. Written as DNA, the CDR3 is TGTGCCAGCAGTGATCCCTCAGCGAACTCTGGGGCCAACGTCCTGACTTTC.

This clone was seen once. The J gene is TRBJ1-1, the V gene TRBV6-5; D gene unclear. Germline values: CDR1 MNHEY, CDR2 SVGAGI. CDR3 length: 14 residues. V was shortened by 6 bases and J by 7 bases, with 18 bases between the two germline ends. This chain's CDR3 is CASRSTREVNEAFF. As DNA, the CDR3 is TGTGCCAGCAGATCAACCCGGGAAGTCAATGAAGCTTTCTTT.

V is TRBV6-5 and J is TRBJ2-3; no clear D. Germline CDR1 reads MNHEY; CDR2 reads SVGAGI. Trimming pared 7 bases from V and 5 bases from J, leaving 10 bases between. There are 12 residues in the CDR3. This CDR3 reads CASKRGGDTQYF. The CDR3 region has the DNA TGTGCCAGCAAGAGAGGCGGAGATACGCAGTATTTT.

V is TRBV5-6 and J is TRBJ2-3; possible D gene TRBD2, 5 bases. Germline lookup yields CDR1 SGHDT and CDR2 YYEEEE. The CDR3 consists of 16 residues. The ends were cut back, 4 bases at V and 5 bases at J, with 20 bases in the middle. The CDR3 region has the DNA TGTGCCAGCAGCAGGTGGCGGGCAATGAGAGGAGATACGCAGTATTTT. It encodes CASSRWRAMRGDTQYF.

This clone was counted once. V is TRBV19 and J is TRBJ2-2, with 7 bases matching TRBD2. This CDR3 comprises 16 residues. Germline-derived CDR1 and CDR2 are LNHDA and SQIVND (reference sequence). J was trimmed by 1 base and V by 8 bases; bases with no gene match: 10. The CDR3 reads CASVPRLAENTGELFF. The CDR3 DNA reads TGTGCCAGTGTCCCAAGGCTAGCGGAGAACACCGGGGAGCTGTTTTTT.

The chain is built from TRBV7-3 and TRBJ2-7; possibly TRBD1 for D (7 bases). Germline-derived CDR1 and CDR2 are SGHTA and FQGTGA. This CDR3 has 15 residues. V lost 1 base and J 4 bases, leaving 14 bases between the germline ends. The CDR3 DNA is TGTGCCAGCAGCTTAAATGGAGGGGGCGCATACGAGCAGTACTTC. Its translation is CASSLNGGGAYEQYF.

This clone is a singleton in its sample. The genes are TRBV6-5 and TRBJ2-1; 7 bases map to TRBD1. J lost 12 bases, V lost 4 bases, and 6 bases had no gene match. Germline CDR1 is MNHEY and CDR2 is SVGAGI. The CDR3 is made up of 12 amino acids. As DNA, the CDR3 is TGTGCCAGCAGTTTCGTAGGGGGCGGGCAGTTCTTC. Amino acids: CASSFVGGGQFF.

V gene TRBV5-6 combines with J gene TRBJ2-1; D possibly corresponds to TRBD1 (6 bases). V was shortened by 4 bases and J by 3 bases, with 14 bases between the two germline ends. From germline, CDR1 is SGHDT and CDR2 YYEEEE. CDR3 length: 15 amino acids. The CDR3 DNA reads TGTGCCAGCAGCCAGGGGTTACAGAACTACAATGAGCAGTTCTTC. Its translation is CASSQGLQNYNEQFF.

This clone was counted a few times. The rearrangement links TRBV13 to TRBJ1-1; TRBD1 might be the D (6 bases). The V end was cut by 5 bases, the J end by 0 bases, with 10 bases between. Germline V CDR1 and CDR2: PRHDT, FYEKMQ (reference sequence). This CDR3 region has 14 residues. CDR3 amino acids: CASSGYRVNTEAFF. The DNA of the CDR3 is TGTGCCAGCAGCGGATACAGGGTGAACACTGAAGCTTTCTTT.

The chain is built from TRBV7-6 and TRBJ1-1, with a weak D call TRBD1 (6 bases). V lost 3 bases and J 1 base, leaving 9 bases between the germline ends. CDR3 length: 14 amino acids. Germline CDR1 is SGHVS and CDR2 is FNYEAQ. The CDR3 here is CASSLGASNTEAFF. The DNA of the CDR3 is TGTGCCAGCAGCTTGGGGGCCTCGAACACTGAAGCTTTCTTT.

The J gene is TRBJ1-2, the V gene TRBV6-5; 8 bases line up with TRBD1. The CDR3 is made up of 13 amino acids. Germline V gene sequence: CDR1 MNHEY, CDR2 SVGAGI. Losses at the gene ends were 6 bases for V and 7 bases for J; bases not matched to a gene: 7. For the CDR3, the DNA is TGTGCCAGCAGCAGACAGGGGAAGAGTGGCTACACCTTC. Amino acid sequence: CASSRQGKSGYTF.